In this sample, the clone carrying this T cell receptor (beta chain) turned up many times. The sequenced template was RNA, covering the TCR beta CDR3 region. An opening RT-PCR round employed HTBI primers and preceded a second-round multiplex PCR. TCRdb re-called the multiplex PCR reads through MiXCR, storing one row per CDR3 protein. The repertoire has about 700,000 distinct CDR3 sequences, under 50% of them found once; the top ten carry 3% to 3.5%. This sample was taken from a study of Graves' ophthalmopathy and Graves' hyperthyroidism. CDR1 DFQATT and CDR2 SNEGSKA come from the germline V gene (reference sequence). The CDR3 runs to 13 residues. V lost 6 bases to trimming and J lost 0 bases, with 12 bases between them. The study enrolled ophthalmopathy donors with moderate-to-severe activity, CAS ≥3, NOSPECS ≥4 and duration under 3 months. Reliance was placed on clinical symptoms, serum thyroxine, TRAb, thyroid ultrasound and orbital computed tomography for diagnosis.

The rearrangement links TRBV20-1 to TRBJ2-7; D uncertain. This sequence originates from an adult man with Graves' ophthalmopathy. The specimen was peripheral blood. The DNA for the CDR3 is TGCAGTGCAAGCCACCAAGACTCCTACGAGCAGTACTTC. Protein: CSASHQDSYEQYF.